This TCR beta chain appears in the sequencing data of a study of blood T cell repertoires in COVID-19. This clone has only a few counts. The protocol was immunoSEQ multiplex PCR, while the TCRdb copy is restricted to in-frame clones and leaves out a portion. The table shows 200,000 to 250,000 clones, with around 80% occurring only once. There are 14 residues in the CDR3. Trimming left V 4 bases short and J 6 bases short, with 15 bases between. The germline gives CDR1 ENHRY, CDR2 SYGVKD. The receptor was derived from a man aged 60 to 69 who had recovered from COVID-19. The sequencing sample was made of PBMCs or T cells enriched from blood (not recorded which). The chain is built from TRBV10-3 and TRBJ1-1; D call uncertain. In DNA, the CDR3 is TGTGCCATCAGTGTCGGGGAAGGCGGCTCTGAAGCTTTCTTT. Its protein product is CAISVGEGGSEAFF.